Listed here are 19 T cell receptor beta chains from one sample, sequenced in a study of T cell responses to AZD1222 COVID-19 vaccine. The table came from immunoSEQ multiplex PCR; TCRdb's copy has only in-frame clones and leaves some out. The table lists 110,000 to 150,000 clones, approximately 90% of them singletons, with about 3.4% in the top ten. The material sequenced was peripheral blood, taken on day 0 of AZD1222 vaccination. The receptors originated from an adult in good health.

This CDR3 is CSVAGSSGYYEQYF. For the CDR3, the DNA is TGCAGCGTTGCAGGAAGTTCAGGGTACTACGAGCAGTACTTC. J is TRBJ2-7 and V is TRBV29-1, with D maybe TRBD1 (5 bases). CDR1 is SQVTM and CDR2 is ANQGSEA in the germline V gene. Trimming left V 4 bases short and J 3 bases short, with 16 bases between. The CDR3 contains 14 residues.

The chain links TRBV9 to TRBJ1-1; TRBD1 is a possible D gene (5 bases). CDR1 is SGDLS and CDR2 is YYNGEE in the germline V gene. Trimming shortened V by 0 bases and J by 5 bases, and 14 bases separated the two germline ends. The CDR3 loop spans 15 amino acids. CDR3: CASSVEGDPRTEAFF. The CDR3 DNA follows: TGTGCCAGCAGCGTAGAAGGGGACCCGAGGACTGAAGCTTTCTTT.

The rearrangement uses TRBV3-1 (or the pseudogene TRBV3-2) and TRBJ2-7; D call uncertain. V gave up 1 base and J gave up 1 base, with 2 bases separating them. From germline, CDR1 is LGHDT and CDR2 YNNKEL (reference sequence). This CDR3 is 12 amino acids long. The CDR3 sequence is CASSQGSYEQYF. CDR3 DNA: TGTGCCAGCAGCCAAGGGTCCTACGAGCAGTACTTC.

The chain combines TRBV6-5 with TRBJ1-2; D is possibly TRBD1 (6 bases). Germline CDR1 reads MNHEY; CDR2 reads SVGAGI. There are 13 residues in the CDR3. V was clipped by 6 bases and J by 2 bases, with 10 bases between them. The CDR3 here is CASSGTGNYGYTF. CDR3 nucleotide sequence: TGTGCCAGCAGCGGTACAGGGAACTATGGCTACACCTTC.

V is TRBV5-4 and J is TRBJ2-3; D might be TRBD2 (5 bases). The CDR3 spans 14 residues. Trimming cost V 6 bases and J 6 bases, with 17 bases left between them. Per germline, CDR1 SGHNT and CDR2 YYREEE (reference sequence). The DNA of the CDR3 is TGTGCCAGCAAGGGAGAGAGGGTTTATGATACGCAGTATTTT. Amino acid sequence: CASKGERVYDTQYF. Full variable domain (remainder filled in from reference TRBV5-4 and TRBJ2-3): ETGVTQSPTHLIKTRGQQVTLRCSSQSGHNTVSWYQQALGQGPQFIFQYYREEENGRGNFPPRFSGLQFPNYSSELNVNALELDDSALYLCASKGERVYDTQYFGPGTRLTVL.

The chain employs TRBV30 and TRBJ2-2; tentative D call: TRBD2 (7 bases). CDR1 and CDR2 (germline): GTSNPN, SVGIG (reference sequence). This CDR3 has 14 amino acids. The V end lost 0 bases, the J end lost 11 bases, and 16 bases lay between the germline ends. The CDR3 region is CAWSVRGAQGELFF. The DNA of the CDR3 is TGTGCCTGGAGTGTACGGGGGGCCCAGGGAGAGCTGTTTTTT.

The chain recombines TRBV6-5 with TRBJ1-3; D is unclear. Germline lookup yields CDR1 MNHEY and CDR2 SVGAGI. The ends were cut back, 6 bases at V and 3 bases at J, with 6 bases in the middle. This CDR3 comprises 12 residues. As DNA, the CDR3 is TGTGCCAGCAGGGTTTATGGAAACACCATATATTTT. Residues: CASRVYGNTIYF.

V gene TRBV27 combines with J gene TRBJ1-1; 12 bases match TRBD1. Per germline, CDR1 MNHEY and CDR2 SMNVEV (reference sequence). The CDR3 sequence is 17 residues long. V dropped 6 bases and J dropped 4; count of bases not matched to a gene: 12. In DNA form, the CDR3 reads TGTGCCAGCAGCCGGGGACAGGGGGCGGTCTGGGTCACTGAAGCTTTCTTT. Amino acid sequence: CASSRGQGAVWVTEAFF.

In its sample, this clone was seen once. V and J are TRBV6-5 and TRBJ2-2; D unresolved. The V end lost 0 bases, the J end lost 4 bases, and 6 bases lay between the germline ends. The V gene's germline CDR1 is MNHEY and CDR2 SVGAGI. This CDR3 is built from 14 residues. This CDR3 is CASSYSSPTGELFF. The CDR3 DNA reads as TGTGCCAGCAGTTACTCTAGCCCCACCGGGGAGCTGTTTTTT.

The J gene is TRBJ2-1, the V gene TRBV5-6; 12 nucleotides match TRBD2. The CDR3 is made up of 17 amino acids. J gave up 4 bases and V 4 bases, and 9 bases lay outside the gene matches. CDR1 SGHDT and CDR2 YYEEEE come from the germline V gene. CDR3 residues: CASSQPGLAGMYNEQFF. The CDR3 nucleotides read TGTGCCAGCAGCCAGCCCGGACTAGCGGGGATGTACAATGAGCAGTTCTTC.

This clone was observed once. The V gene is TRBV11-3, the J gene TRBJ2-1; TRBD2 aligns across 7 bases. The CDR3 length is 16 residues. CDR1 is SGHNT, CDR2 YENEEA, per germline. Trimming removed 0 bases from V and 4 bases from J; junction bases left unmatched: 6. The CDR3 DNA reads as TGTGCCAGCAGCTTAGATCTGAGCGGGAATTACAATGAGCAGTTCTTC. It yields the protein CASSLDLSGNYNEQFF.

The rearrangement joins TRBV9 to TRBJ1-1; D not certain. Trimming took 0 bases from V and 7 from J, leaving 10 bases between them. Germline loops: CDR1 SGDLS, CDR2 YYNGEE. The CDR3 contains 13 residues. This CDR3 reads CASSVEMTGEAFF. In nucleotides, the CDR3 is TGTGCCAGCAGCGTAGAAATGACGGGTGAAGCTTTCTTT.

V gene TRBV5-1 combines with J gene TRBJ2-7, with no clear D. This CDR3 contains 11 residues. Deletions cut 7 bases from V and 4 bases from J, with 9 bases between. CDR1 is SGHRS and CDR2 is YFSETQ in the germline V gene. CDR3 bases: TGCGCCAGCGGAGAGTTTTACGAGCAGTACTTC. Protein: CASGEFYEQYF.

This sequence joins TRBV30 and TRBJ2-5; D is perhaps TRBD2 (6 bases). Germline V gene lookup returns CDR1 GTSNPN and CDR2 SVGIG (reference sequence). This CDR3 comprises 15 residues. Trimming stripped 4 bases from V and 4 bases from J, with 19 bases between. CDR3 coding DNA: TGTGCCTGGACGCGGGGCAGACAGCCCACAGAGACCCAGTACTTC. Residues: CAWTRGRQPTETQYF.

The gene calls are TRBV27 and TRBJ2-7; D not resolved. The J call may be faulty, since TRBJ2-1 better matches the DNA end. The CDR3 loop spans 13 amino acids. CDR1 is MNHEY and CDR2 is SMNVEV in the germline V gene (reference sequence). The CDR3 spells CASSLSPRNEQFF. The CDR3 region has the DNA TGTGCCAGCAGTTTATCCCCCCGAAATGAGCAGTTCTTC.

The CDR3 protein is CASSLIGGSSYEQYF. The CDR3 coding sequence is TGTGCCAGCAGCTTAATTGGGGGGAGCTCCTACGAGCAGTACTTC. J is TRBJ2-7 and V is TRBV7-3; the D gene is possibly TRBD2 (6 bases). Germline values: CDR1 SGHTA, CDR2 FQGTGA. V was trimmed by 1 base and J by 0 bases, leaving 10 bases between them. This CDR3 region has 15 residues.

This clone was seen more than once but under ten times. The V call is TRBV19, the J call TRBJ1-5; no definite D call. Germline CDR1 reads LNHDA; CDR2 reads SQIVND (reference sequence). The CDR3 is 15 residues long. V was pared by 3 bases and J by 2 bases, with 11 bases between. This chain's CDR3 is CASSIGREGNQPQHF. CDR3 DNA: TGTGCCAGTAGTATCGGGAGGGAGGGCAATCAGCCCCAGCATTTT.

The chain combines TRBV19 with TRBJ1-5, with no clear D. Germline V gene lookup returns CDR1 LNHDA and CDR2 SQIVND (reference sequence). The length of the CDR3 is 13 residues. V was trimmed by 6 bases and J by 4 bases, leaving 10 bases between them. In DNA form, the CDR3 reads TGTGCCAGTAGCGTCGTGCAGAATCAGCCCCAGCATTTT. This codes for CASSVVQNQPQHF.

This chain joins TRBV2 and TRBJ2-7; D is possibly TRBD1 (6 bases). Germline V gene sequence: CDR1 SNHLY, CDR2 FYNNEI. V was clipped by 7 bases and J by 0 bases, with 13 bases between them. The CDR3 totals 14 residues. In nucleotides, the CDR3 is TGTGCCAGCATGCGACAGGAATCCTCCTACGAGCAGTACTTC. It is translated as CASMRQESSYEQYF.